These 8 T cell receptor beta chains were sequenced from one sample in a study of T cell responses to AZD1222 COVID-19 vaccine. Here immunoSEQ multiplex PCR was the method, and the copy in TCRdb shows in-frame clones only, minus some. There are more than 85,000 clones in the sample; around 86% occur only once, and 5% lies in the top ten. The material was peripheral blood, obtained on day 0 of AZD1222 vaccination. These receptors came from an adult in good health.

This clone was counted between two and nine times. The chain uses TRBV15 and TRBJ1-2; a possible D gene is TRBD1 (5 bases). V lost 1 base, J lost 6 bases, and 12 bases lay in between. The CDR3 has 14 residues. Germline CDR1 LNHNV, CDR2 YYDKDF (reference sequence). The CDR3 here is CATSRVSGRDGYTF. The CDR3 DNA follows: TGTGCCACCAGCAGAGTTTCGGGCAGGGATGGCTACACCTTC.

A note on this clone: The junction departs from the called germline gene at one end, perhaps through a read error. This chain uses TRBV6-5 with TRBJ1-1; perhaps TRBD1 as D (5 bases). This CDR3 comprises 13 residues. The germline CDR1 and CDR2 sequences are MNHEY and SVGAGI. In DNA form, the CDR3 reads TGTGCCAGCAATTACGACAGGAACACTGAAGCTTTCTTT. It codes for CASNYDRNTEAFF.

This clone came up once. The chain uses TRBV6-2 or TRBV6-3 and TRBJ2-1; 10 bases agree with TRBD2. The CDR3 runs to 17 residues. V dropped 6 bases and J dropped 7; count of bases not matched to a gene: 15. Germline V lookup: CDR1 MNHEY, CDR2 SVGEGT. The CDR3 loop reads CASSLERLAGGGNEQFF. The CDR3 bases are TGTGCCAGCAGCCTAGAGAGACTAGCGGGCGGGGGGAATGAGCAGTTCTTC.

The chain uses TRBV5-1 and TRBJ2-6; D unresolved. This CDR3 comprises 17 residues. V gave up 0 bases and J gave up 2 bases, with 12 bases separating them. The germline CDR1 and CDR2 sequences are SGHRS and YFSETQ. CDR3 protein: CASSLAQLNPGANVLTF. The CDR3 DNA reads as TGCGCCAGCAGCTTGGCCCAGCTTAACCCTGGGGCCAACGTCCTGACTTTC. Looking up the rest from reference TRBV5-1 and TRBJ2-6 gives the full variable domain: KAGVTQTPRYLIKTRGQQVTLSCSPISGHRSVSWYQQTPGQGLQFLFEYFSETQRNKGNFPGRFSGRQFSNSRSEMNVSTLELGDSALYLCASSLAQLNPGANVLTFGAGSRLTVL.

This chain uses TRBV6-5 with TRBJ2-3; D is perhaps TRBD2 (6 bases). Germline V CDR1 and CDR2: MNHEY, SVGAGI. With 2 bases removed from V and 5 bases from J, the gap between germline ends came to 11 bases. This CDR3 region has 14 residues. CDR3 region: CASSYTGEVDTQYF. CDR3 sequence (DNA): TGTGCCAGCAGTTACACGGGGGAGGTAGATACGCAGTATTTT.

This rearrangement joins TRBV2 to TRBJ2-3, with no clear D. The germline CDR1 and CDR2 sequences are SNHLY and FYNNEI. This CDR3 is built from 13 residues. The germline V and J ends were trimmed by 6 bases and 0 bases, with 7 bases remaining between them. DNA for the CDR3: TGTGCCAGCAGGGAACCAAGCACAGATACGCAGTATTTT. Translation: CASREPSTDTQYF.

V usage is TRBV4-3 and J usage is TRBJ2-1; TRBD2 agrees at 8 bases. J lost 8 bases, V lost 4 bases, and 16 bases had no gene match. This CDR3 has 17 amino acids. The germline gives CDR1 LGHNA, CDR2 YSLEER. The CDR3 protein is CASSLKGGSGTGYEQFF. The CDR3 region has the DNA TGCGCCAGCAGCCTTAAGGGGGGTAGCGGGACGGGCTATGAGCAGTTCTTC.

The V and J genes are TRBV3-1 (or the pseudogene TRBV3-2) and TRBJ2-6, with 11 bases fitting TRBD2. V dropped 7 bases and J dropped 0; count of bases not matched to a gene: 2. CDR1 LGHDT and CDR2 YNNKEL come from the germline V gene (reference sequence). The CDR3 has 16 amino acids. The CDR3 loop reads CASTSGGTSGANVLTF. The CDR3 nucleotides are TGTGCCAGCACTAGCGGGGGGACCTCTGGGGCCAACGTCCTGACTTTC.